Following are 20 T cell receptor beta chains from one sample sequenced in a study of blood T cell repertoires in COVID-19. Using immunoSEQ multiplex PCR, the repertoire was profiled, and TCRdb retains in-frame clones only, with some absent. The sample contains 200,000 to 300,000 clones, over 80% of which appear only once. The sequenced sample was peripheral blood. The receptors derive from a woman in her forties with acute or convalescent COVID-19.

The V call is TRBV10-2, the J call TRBJ1-4; TRBD1 matches 9 bases. The CDR3 is 15 residues long. The germline gives CDR1 WSHSY, CDR2 SAAADI. V was pared by 2 bases and J by 6 bases, with 4 bases of the junction left unmatched. The CDR3 loop is CASSEPQGADEKLFF. The DNA for the CDR3 is TGCGCCAGCAGTGAGCCACAGGGGGCAGATGAAAAACTGTTTTTT.

This chain links TRBV11-2 with TRBJ2-1, with a weak D call TRBD1 (5 bases). Trimming cost V 1 base and J 8 bases, with 21 bases left between them. The length of the CDR3 is 17 residues. The germline CDR1 and CDR2 sequences are SGHAT and FQNNGV. CDR3 residues: CASSLVGARAFLYEQFF. The CDR3 nucleotides are TGTGCCAGCAGCTTAGTTGGGGCCAGGGCTTTTCTCTATGAGCAGTTCTTC.

A word on this clone: This sample also contains other DNA sequences that code for the same CDR3. This chain joins TRBV15 and TRBJ1-5; 8 bases agree with TRBD1. Germline V gives CDR1 LNHNV, CDR2 YYDKDF (reference sequence). The CDR3 spans 14 residues. The junction had 2 bases not matched to a gene; V was cut back by 3 bases and J by 4 bases. CDR3 protein: CATSSDRGNQPQHF. In DNA, the CDR3 is TGTGCCACCAGCAGCGACAGGGGTAATCAGCCCCAGCATTTT.

The CDR3 is CASGIGTSGLLGETQYF. The CDR3 nucleotides are TGTGCTAGTGGTATTGGGACTAGCGGGCTACTGGGAGAGACCCAGTACTTC. The rearrangement uses TRBV12-5 and TRBJ2-5; the match to TRBD2 covers 12 bases. V lost 5 bases to trimming and J lost 4 bases; unmatched junction nucleotides: 11. This CDR3 spans 17 amino acids. Looked up from germline, CDR1 is LGHNT and CDR2 is FRNRAP.

The chain links TRBV10-1 to TRBJ2-1; D is unclear. V was clipped by 3 bases and J by 0 bases, with 12 bases between them. Germline CDR1 WNHNN, CDR2 SYGVQD (reference sequence). This CDR3 comprises 16 residues. The CDR3 DNA reads as TGCGCCAGCAGTGATCTGGCAGGCCGCTCCTACAATGAGCAGTTCTTC. It codes for CASSDLAGRSYNEQFF.

The chain employs TRBV2 and TRBJ1-1; D not certain. The ends were cut back, 5 bases at V and 0 bases at J, with 10 bases in the middle. The germline V gene has CDR1 SNHLY and CDR2 FYNNEI. The CDR3 consists of 14 residues. The CDR3: CASSSYGMNTEAFF. The CDR3 region has the DNA TGTGCCAGCAGTTCTTACGGGATGAACACTGAAGCTTTCTTT.

The chain uses TRBV7-2 and TRBJ2-3, with 8 bases aligning to TRBD2. V was pared by 1 base and J by 2 bases, with 2 bases of the junction left unmatched. This CDR3 region has 15 residues. Germline-derived CDR1 and CDR2 are SGHTA and FQGNSA. CDR3 sequence reads: CASSLVAGTTDTQYF. The CDR3 nucleotides are TGTGCCAGCAGCTTAGTAGCGGGAACCACAGATACGCAGTATTTT. The full variable domain, its missing parts supplied by reference TRBV7-2 and TRBJ2-3, is GAGVSQSPSNKVTEKGKDVELRCDPISGHTALYWYRQSLGQGLEFLIYFQGNSAPDKSGLPSDRFSAERTGGSVSTLTIQRTQQEDSAVYLCASSLVAGTTDTQYFGPGTRLTVL.

The chain recombines TRBV27 with TRBJ1-1, with 8 bases that match TRBD1. The CDR3 has 14 amino acids. The V and J ends lost 6 bases and 4 bases, in that order; junction bases with no gene match: 7. Germline V gives CDR1 MNHEY, CDR2 SMNVEV (reference sequence). In nucleotides, the CDR3 is TGTGCCAGCAGCGGGATACAGGGGGGCACTGAAGCTTTCTTT. As protein: CASSGIQGGTEAFF.

The chain has TRBV5-1 and TRBJ2-1; D remains ambiguous. Trimming shortened V by 0 bases and J by 11 bases, and 9 bases separated the two germline ends. Germline V gene data show CDR1 as SGHRS and CDR2 as YFSETQ. CDR3 length: 12 residues. The CDR3 loop is CASSLDTRKQFF. CDR3 nucleotide sequence: TGCGCCAGCAGCTTGGATACGAGAAAGCAGTTCTTC.

V usage is TRBV2 and J usage is TRBJ2-7; 7 bases match TRBD1. After removal of 7 bases from V and 3 bases from J, the junction contained 12 bases not matched to a gene. This CDR3 has 15 amino acids. Germline V gives CDR1 SNHLY, CDR2 FYNNEI. The CDR3 is CASKVLGTANYEQYV. The CDR3 DNA is TGTGCCAGCAAGGTGCTGGGGACAGCGAACTACGAGCAGTACGTC.

This clone was observed once. This sequence joins TRBV19 and TRBJ1-5; TRBD1 is a possible D gene (5 bases). CDR1 and CDR2 from the germline V gene are LNHDA and SQIVND (reference sequence). The CDR3 totals 15 residues. V lost 7 bases, J lost 3 bases, and 16 bases lay in between. DNA of the CDR3: TGTGCCAGTAAAAACCCCGGACAATTCAATCAGCCCCAGCATTTT. This gives the protein CASKNPGQFNQPQHF. Variable domain in full (rest from reference TRBV19 and TRBJ1-5): DGGITQSPKYLFRKEGQNVTLSCEQNLNHDAMYWYRQDPGQGLRLIYYSQIVNDFQKGDIAEGYSVSREKKESFPLTVTSAQKNPTAFYLCASKNPGQFNQPQHFGDGTRLSIL.

A note on this clone: The junction departs from germline at one end; a sequencing error may be responsible. The CDR3 here is CASRARANTGGLFF. The DNA of the CDR3 is TGCGCCAGCAGGGCGAGGGCCAACACCGGGGGGCTGTTTTTT. V and J are TRBV10-1 and TRBJ2-2, with D maybe TRBD2 (6 bases). The CDR3 contains 14 residues. Per germline, CDR1 WNHNN and CDR2 SYGVQD (reference sequence).

The chain joins TRBV12-3 or TRBV12-4 to TRBJ2-7; possible D gene TRBD2, 5 bases. V was pared by 5 bases and J by 4 bases, with 9 bases between. The CDR3 extends over 12 amino acids. For the CDR3, the DNA is TGTGCCAGCAGTGAGAGCGGATACGAGCAGTACGTC. As protein: CASSESGYEQYV.

The chain uses TRBV4-1 and TRBJ1-2; 7 nucleotides match TRBD1. Per the germline V gene, CDR1 is MGHRA and CDR2 is YSYEKL. The V segment lost 4 bases and the J segment 4 bases; nucleotides outside the gene matches: 15. This CDR3 has 17 amino acids. The DNA for the CDR3 is TGCGCCAGCAGCCTCCAATCGGACAGGCTAGATAGCTATGGCTACACCTTC. This sequence encodes CASSLQSDRLDSYGYTF.

The J gene is TRBJ1-5, the V gene TRBV19; no firm D call. Per germline, CDR1 LNHDA and CDR2 SQIVND (reference sequence). Trimming left V 5 bases short and J 7 bases short, with 9 bases between. The CDR3 sequence is 12 residues long. In nucleotides, the CDR3 is TGTGCCAGTAGTTTCCACAGCCAGCCCCAGCATTTT. It encodes CASSFHSQPQHF.

CDR3 nucleotides: TGTGCCAGCAGTTACTACGGGAGTGATAATTCACCCCTCCACTTT. Amino acid sequence: CASSYYGSDNSPLHF. The rearrangement links TRBV6-5 to TRBJ1-6, with D hard to call. The CDR3 length is 15 residues. The V end lost 1 base, the J end lost 5 bases, and 9 bases lay between the germline ends. CDR1 is MNHEY, CDR2 SVGAGI, per germline.

Only a few counts were recorded for this clone. This chain links TRBV6-5 with TRBJ1-1; 7 bases map to TRBD1. CDR3 length: 13 amino acids. Germline CDR1 MNHEY, CDR2 SVGAGI. The V gene end was trimmed by 7 bases and the J gene end by 10 bases; junction bases not matched to a gene: 12. CDR3 amino acids: CASIPGQERRAFF. Here the CDR3 DNA reads TGTGCCAGCATCCCCGGACAGGAGAGGAGAGCTTTCTTT.

J is TRBJ2-2 and V is TRBV2; 10 nucleotides match TRBD1. Germline V gives CDR1 SNHLY, CDR2 FYNNEI. The J segment lost 6 bases and the V segment lost 5 bases, leaving 9 bases of the junction unmatched. The CDR3 length is 16 residues. The CDR3 sequence is CASSTVGQGSAGELFF. The CDR3 coding sequence is TGTGCCAGCAGTACGGTGGGACAGGGGTCCGCCGGGGAGCTGTTTTTT. The full variable domain, its missing parts supplied by reference TRBV2 and TRBJ2-2, is EPEVTQTPSHQVTQMGQEVILRCVPISNHLYFYWYRQILGQKVEFLVSFYNNEISEKSEIFDDQFSVERPDGSNFTLKIRSTKLEDSAMYFCASSTVGQGSAGELFFGEGSRLTVL.

The chain is built from TRBV4-1 and TRBJ1-1, with 8 bases fitting TRBD1. The trim removed 2 bases at V and 11 bases at J, leaving 22 bases unmatched. Germline values: CDR1 MGHRA, CDR2 YSYEKL. The CDR3 loop spans 18 amino acids. The CDR3 DNA sequence: TGCGCCAGCAGCCAACCCACCCCTTTCGACAGGGGTACCCTTAGGGCTTTCTTT. Translated, it gives CASSQPTPFDRGTLRAFF.

The chain recombines TRBV30 with TRBJ2-3; D may be TRBD2 (6 bases). Trimming shortened V by 0 bases and J by 0 bases, and 16 bases separated the two germline ends. The CDR3 totals 17 residues. The V gene's germline CDR1 is GTSNPN and CDR2 SVGIG (reference sequence). CDR3 in DNA: TGTGCCTGGAGTGTAAGCGGGTTAGCGAAGAGCACAGATACGCAGTATTTT. Its protein is CAWSVSGLAKSTDTQYF.